The table lists the clone carrying this T cell receptor beta chain with many counts. What it binds is unknown. The sample comes from a study of T cells in Graves' hyperthyroidism and ophthalmopathy. Whole-study findings and limits: In the blood, most expanded thyroid clonotypes above 0.001 appeared as well. Ophthalmopathy was separated from stable hyperthyroidism by a 13 V-J model.

Amplified TCR beta CDR3 regions came from RNA transcripts. First-round RT-PCR targeting the TCR CDR3 was performed with the HTBI primer set. TCRdb re-called the multiplex PCR reads with MiXCR, one entry per CDR3 protein. The sample lists a few hundred thousand distinct CDR3 sequences, about 15% occurring once. Those with hyperthyroidism were 18 to 65 years old, newly diagnosed, and ill for under 2 months. Those patients with uncontrolled infection, other autoimmune disease, pregnancy or lactation were excluded. Germline CDR1 reads SGHVS; CDR2 reads FNYEAQ. CDR3 size: 16 residues. V was trimmed by 5 bases and J by 2 bases, leaving 18 bases between them.

Sample: blood. This clonotype was obtained from a woman in her 30s with Graves' hyperthyroidism. The rearrangement uses TRBV7-6 and TRBJ2-5, with D perhaps given as TRBD1 or TRBD2 (5 bases each). CDR3 amino acids: CASSLSFLGGQETQYF. The CDR3 DNA reads TGTGCCAGCAGCCTTTCGTTTCTTGGGGGACAAGAGACCCAGTACTTC.